The entry below describes one T cell receptor (beta chain). Its target is not known. Buffy coats from healthy blood donors served as controls. Trimming cost V 4 bases and J 8 bases, with 13 bases left between them. Germline CDR1 and CDR2: SGHRS and YFSETQ. This CDR3 has 13 residues. This sample is drawn from a study of STAT5B mutations in CD4+ large granular lymphocyte leukemia. Study-level results: TRBV06-family usage was enriched in top patient clones (8/27) versus controls (2/35).

The survey-level immunoSEQ assay was used. Sequencing was performed with immunoSEQ multiplex PCR; in TCRdb, only in-frame clones are kept and a portion is missing. The table has approximately 33,000 clones, approximately 89% seen once; the top ten hold approximately 0.94%. This TCR was recovered from a human donor in good health. Source material: CD4+ T cells from blood buffy coats. The chain joins TRBV5-1 to TRBJ2-1; the D gene is possibly TRBD2 (5 bases). The CDR3, as DNA: TGCGCCAGCAGCCCGGACTCGCACTATGAGCAGTTCTTC. Translating gives CASSPDSHYEQFF.